Each of the 11 T cell receptor beta chains below was sequenced from the same sample in a study of cytomegalovirus exposure and HLA in healthy donors. Clones were sequenced by immunoSEQ multiplex PCR, and TCRdb holds only the in-frame ones, with some missing. The sample has around 300,000 clones, around 85% seen once; the top ten hold more than 0.8%. Input material: PBMCs. All receptors derive from a woman aged 18-29 years in good health and CMV-seronegative.

The chain uses TRBV11-3 and TRBJ2-4; D is unresolved. The CDR3 runs 12 residues. The germline V gene encodes CDR1 SGHNT and CDR2 YENEEA. V gave up 4 bases and J gave up 8 bases, with 9 bases separating them. The CDR3 sequence is CASSSRVDIQYF. For the CDR3, the DNA is TGTGCCAGCAGCTCCCGAGTGGACATTCAGTACTTC.

The rearrangement uses TRBV30 and TRBJ1-5; D is ambiguous. V lost 5 bases and J 4 bases, leaving 12 bases between the germline ends. Looked up from germline, CDR1 is GTSNPN and CDR2 is SVGIG (reference sequence). The CDR3 consists of 13 residues. CDR3 in DNA: TGTGCCTGGGCACCCGACGGGAATCAGCCCCAGCATTTT. Its protein product is CAWAPDGNQPQHF.

The chain uses TRBV5-1 and TRBJ1-2, with D tentatively TRBD1 (5 bases). V was shortened by 4 bases and J by 5 bases, with 15 bases between the two germline ends. The CDR3 runs to 14 residues. CDR1 is SGHRS and CDR2 is YFSETQ in the germline V gene. The CDR3 sequence is CASSADMSGYGYTF. CDR3 in DNA: TGCGCCAGCAGCGCGGACATGTCAGGTTATGGCTACACCTTC.

CDR3 nucleotide sequence: TGTGCCAGCAGCTTGGCACCCGGGACAGCCCAAGAGACCCAGTACTTC. Translation gives CASSLAPGTAQETQYF. The V and J genes are TRBV5-6 and TRBJ2-5, with TRBD1 identical over 7 bases. The germline V gene encodes CDR1 SGHDT and CDR2 YYEEEE. V gave up 0 bases and J gave up 1 base; unmatched junction bases: 6. The CDR3 runs to 16 residues.

The chain combines TRBV2 with TRBJ2-7; 9 bases fit TRBD2. Germline V lookup: CDR1 SNHLY, CDR2 FYNNEI. This CDR3 spans 14 amino acids. The V and J ends lost 7 bases and 1 base, in that order; junction bases with no gene match: 5. The CDR3 region is CASTRAGGSYEQYF. CDR3 DNA: TGTGCCAGCACCCGGGCGGGGGGGTCCTACGAGCAGTACTTC.

The rearrangement uses TRBV6-6 and TRBJ1-1, with TRBD1 identical over 7 bases. V lost 2 bases and J lost 9; bases outside the gene matches: 12. This CDR3 is built from 15 residues. Per germline, CDR1 MNHNY and CDR2 SVGAGI (reference sequence). The CDR3: CASSYGTALQTKAFF. The CDR3 DNA reads TGTGCCAGCAGTTACGGGACAGCTTTGCAGACTAAAGCTTTCTTT.

This CDR3 is CASSLRQKSSYNSPLHF. Written as DNA, the CDR3 is TGTGCCAGCAGTTTAAGACAAAAGAGCTCCTATAATTCACCCCTCCACTTT. The chain uses TRBV7-6 and TRBJ1-6; D remains ambiguous. The V gene's germline CDR1 is SGHVS and CDR2 FNYEAQ. V was trimmed by 6 bases and J by 0 bases, leaving 15 bases between them. The CDR3 is 17 amino acids.

The chain couples TRBV19 to TRBJ1-1, with D tentatively TRBD1 (5 bases). The germline CDR1 and CDR2 sequences are LNHDA and SQIVND (reference sequence). The CDR3 is 15 amino acids. The germline V and J ends were trimmed by 6 bases and 4 bases, with 18 bases remaining between them. The DNA of the CDR3 is TGTGCCAGTAGCCCATTAGGGCAGGGCGGCACTGAAGCTTTCTTT. Protein: CASSPLGQGGTEAFF.

The CDR3: CASRSRVLRYEQYF. The CDR3 DNA is TGTGCCAGCAGGAGCAGGGTACTTAGGTACGAGCAGTACTTC. The V and J genes are TRBV6-1 and TRBJ2-7; tentatively, D is TRBD1 (5 bases). Germline values: CDR1 MNHNS, CDR2 SASEGT. The CDR3 sequence is 14 residues long. V lost 6 bases and J 4 bases, leaving 16 bases between the germline ends.

This clone was observed a single time. The chain is built from TRBV30 and TRBJ1-1; D ambiguous. Trimming cost V 4 bases and J 5 bases, with 17 bases left between them. This CDR3 contains 14 residues. Germline V gives CDR1 GTSNPN, CDR2 SVGIG (reference sequence). This CDR3 reads CAWIRKGPRTEAFF. The CDR3 DNA reads TGTGCCTGGATAAGAAAAGGCCCGAGGACTGAAGCTTTCTTT.

The chain is built from TRBV7-2 and TRBJ1-2; TRBD1 is a possible D gene (5 bases). The germline gives CDR1 SGHTA, CDR2 FQGNSA. The CDR3 sequence is 14 residues long. The V end lost 5 bases, the J end lost 8 bases, and 18 bases lay between the germline ends. CDR3 in DNA: TGTGCCAGCAGCCCGGGAGCAGGGAGAAGGGGCTACACCTTC. Translation gives CASSPGAGRRGYTF. Full variable domain (rest looked up from reference TRBV7-2 and TRBJ1-2): GAGVSQSPSNKVTEKGKDVELRCDPISGHTALYWYRQSLGQGLEFLIYFQGNSAPDKSGLPSDRFSAERTGGSVSTLTIQRTQQEDSAVYLCASSPGAGRRGYTFGSGTRLTVV.